This T cell receptor beta chain derives from a study of T cell responses to AZD1222 COVID-19 vaccine. General study results and limits: Nearly half of unique spike-specific TCRs reportedly avoided B.1.351 and B.1.1.7 mutated regions. Clonal diversity was possibly underestimated; the donors were predominantly white British and more often female.

Remarks on this clone: The antigen remains unidentified.

CDR1 MNHEY and CDR2 SMNVEV come from the germline V gene (reference sequence). This CDR3 region has 16 residues. The germline V and J ends were trimmed by 8 bases and 3 bases, with 19 bases remaining between them. Generated by immunoSEQ multiplex PCR, the TCRdb table keeps only in-frame clones and is missing some. Of roughly 100,000 clones listed, approximately 87% are singletons. The source is an adult in good health. The sample consisted of peripheral blood, taken on day 0 of AZD1222 vaccination. The V gene is TRBV27, the J gene TRBJ2-2; D is perhaps TRBD1 (5 bases). This CDR3 is CASRLGPRADTGELFF. CDR3 DNA sequence: TGTGCCAGCCGATTGGGCCCCAGGGCGGACACCGGGGAGCTGTTTTTT.